This TCR beta chain was documented in a study of Ad26.COV2.S vaccination and SARS-CoV-2 variants. Across the whole study: Administration of Ad26.COV2.S was intramuscular, either once or twice 56 days apart.

Clones were read by immunoSEQ multiplex PCR, and TCRdb kept only the in-frame ones, dropping some. The sample lists about 440,000 clones, around nine tenths occurring once. Study outcomes and limitations: Placebo recipients trailed vaccine recipients in spike-specific TCR breadth. Across vaccine and placebo recipients, the breadth of non-spike TCRs was similar.

About this clone: Its antigen is not identified.

Regarding treatment: roughly 20 received Ad26.COV2.S at low or high dose, single or two shots; 5 received placebo; per-sample allocation not given. It was on day 63 after the first vaccine or placebo injection that samples were taken. As its vector, the vaccine had Ad26, which expressed Wuhan-strain SARS-CoV-2 spike. J gave up 6 bases and V 5 bases, and 9 bases lay outside the gene matches. CDR1 MNHEY and CDR2 SVGAGI come from the germline V gene. CDR3 size: 15 residues. The sample in question was peripheral blood, obtained in a trial of Ad26.COV2.S vaccine versus placebo. The TCR originated in a person aged 18-60 years who received the Ad26.COV2.S COVID-19 vaccine or a placebo. This chain links TRBV6-5 with TRBJ1-4; TRBD1 agrees at 7 bases. The CDR3: CASSTRTGEYEKLFF. CDR3 coding DNA: TGTGCCAGCAGTACCCGGACAGGAGAATATGAAAAACTGTTTTTT.